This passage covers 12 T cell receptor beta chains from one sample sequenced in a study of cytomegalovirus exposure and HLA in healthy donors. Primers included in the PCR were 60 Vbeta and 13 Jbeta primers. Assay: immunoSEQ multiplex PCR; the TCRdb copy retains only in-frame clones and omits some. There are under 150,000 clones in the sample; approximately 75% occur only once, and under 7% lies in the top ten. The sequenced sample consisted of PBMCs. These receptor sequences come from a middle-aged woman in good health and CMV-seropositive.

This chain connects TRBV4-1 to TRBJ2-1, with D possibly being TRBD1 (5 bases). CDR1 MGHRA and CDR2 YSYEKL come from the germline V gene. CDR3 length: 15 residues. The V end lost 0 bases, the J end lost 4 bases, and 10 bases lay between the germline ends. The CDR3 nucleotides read TGCGCCAGCAGCCAAGATGGGGCACCTTACAATGAGCAGTTCTTC. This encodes CASSQDGAPYNEQFF.

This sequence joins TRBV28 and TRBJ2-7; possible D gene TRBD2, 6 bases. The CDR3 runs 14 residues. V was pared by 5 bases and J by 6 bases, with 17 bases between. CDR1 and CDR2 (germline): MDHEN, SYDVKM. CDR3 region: CASSPSGSPREQYF. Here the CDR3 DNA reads TGTGCCAGCAGTCCATCCGGGAGCCCCCGCGAGCAGTACTTC.

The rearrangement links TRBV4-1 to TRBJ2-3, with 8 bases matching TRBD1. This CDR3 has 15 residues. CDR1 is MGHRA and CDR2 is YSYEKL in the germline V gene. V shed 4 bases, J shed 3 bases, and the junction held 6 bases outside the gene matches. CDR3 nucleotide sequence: TGCGCCAGCAGCCCGACCCAGGGGGCAACAGATACGCAGTATTTT. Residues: CASSPTQGATDTQYF.

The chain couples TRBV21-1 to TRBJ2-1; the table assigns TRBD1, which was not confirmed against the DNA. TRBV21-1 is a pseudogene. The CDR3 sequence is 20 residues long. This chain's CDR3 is CASSMHRTVPPEGIYNEQFF. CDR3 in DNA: TGTGCCAGCAGCATGCATAGGACAGTACCCCCAGAGGGAATCTACAATGAGCAGTTCTTC.

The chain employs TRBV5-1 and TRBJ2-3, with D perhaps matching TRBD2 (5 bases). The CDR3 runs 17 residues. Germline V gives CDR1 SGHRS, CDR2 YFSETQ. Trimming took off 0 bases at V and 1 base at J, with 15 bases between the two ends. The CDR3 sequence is CASSLVVGVGGTDTQYF. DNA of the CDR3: TGCGCCAGCAGCTTGGTTGTCGGGGTCGGGGGCACAGATACGCAGTATTTT.

The DNA of the CDR3 is TGTGCCAGCAGTAAACAGGGAGCTACTTCTGGGGCCAACGTCCTGACTTTC. It yields the protein CASSKQGATSGANVLTF. This chain joins TRBV6-4 and TRBJ2-6; D might be TRBD1 (6 bases). Trimming removed 5 bases at V and 1 base at J, with 15 bases between. Germline CDR1 and CDR2: MRHNA and SNTAGT. This CDR3 is 17 amino acids long.

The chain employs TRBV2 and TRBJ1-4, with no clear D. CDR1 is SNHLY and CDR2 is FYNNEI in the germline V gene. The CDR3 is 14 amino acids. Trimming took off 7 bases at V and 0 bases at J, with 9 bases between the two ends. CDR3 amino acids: CASIGLSTNEKLFF. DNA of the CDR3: TGTGCCAGCATTGGACTGTCAACTAATGAAAAACTGTTTTTT.

The chain's CDR3 is CASSAAGGPNNEQFF. In nucleotides, the CDR3 is TGTGCCAGCAGCGCTGCGGGAGGGCCTAACAATGAGCAGTTCTTC. This chain links TRBV9 with TRBJ2-1; 9 positions agree with TRBD2. Losses at the gene ends were 3 bases for V and 5 bases for J; bases not matched to a gene: 6. The germline V gene has CDR1 SGDLS and CDR2 YYNGEE. The CDR3 has 15 residues.

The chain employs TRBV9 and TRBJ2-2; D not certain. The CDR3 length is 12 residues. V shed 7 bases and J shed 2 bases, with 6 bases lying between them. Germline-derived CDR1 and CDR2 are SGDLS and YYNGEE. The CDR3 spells CASGPNTGELFF. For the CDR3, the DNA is TGTGCCAGCGGCCCAAACACCGGGGAGCTGTTTTTT.

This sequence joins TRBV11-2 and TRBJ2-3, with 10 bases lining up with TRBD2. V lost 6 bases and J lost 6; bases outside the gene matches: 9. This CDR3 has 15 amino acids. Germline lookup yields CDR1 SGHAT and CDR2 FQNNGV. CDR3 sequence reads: CASREAGGLLDTQYF. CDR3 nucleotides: TGTGCCAGCAGAGAAGCGGGGGGGCTTCTTGATACGCAGTATTTT.

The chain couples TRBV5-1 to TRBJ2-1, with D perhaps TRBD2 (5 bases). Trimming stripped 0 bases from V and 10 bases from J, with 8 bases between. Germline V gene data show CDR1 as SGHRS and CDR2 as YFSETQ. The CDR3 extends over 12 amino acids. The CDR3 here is CASSLEGAEQFF. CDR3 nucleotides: TGCGCCAGCAGCTTGGAGGGAGCCGAGCAGTTCTTC.

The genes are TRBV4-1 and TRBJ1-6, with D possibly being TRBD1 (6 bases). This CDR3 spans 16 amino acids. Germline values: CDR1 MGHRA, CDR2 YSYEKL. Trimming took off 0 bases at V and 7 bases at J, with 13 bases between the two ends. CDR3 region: CASSQEGGPGNSPLHF. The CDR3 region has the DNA TGCGCCAGCAGCCAAGAGGGGGGGCCGGGGAATTCACCCCTCCACTTT.